The 20 T cell receptor beta chains presented below share a single source sample, sequenced in a study of shared clonotypes between healthy human individuals. Libraries were prepared by immunoSEQ multiplex PCR; TCRdb keeps only in-frame clonotypes and omits some of them. Counted here are 450,000 to 500,000 clones, over 70% occurring once; the ten biggest clones make up about 13%. Sequencing was performed on PBMCs. These receptor sequences come from a woman aged 40 to 49 in good health. Some clones in this sample may be carry-over from other donors' samples.

The chain joins TRBV28 to TRBJ2-7; D is possibly TRBD1 (5 bases). CDR1 and CDR2 from the germline V gene are MDHEN and SYDVKM. The CDR3 is made up of 13 amino acids. Trimming shortened V by 3 bases and J by 4 bases, and 10 bases separated the two germline ends. CDR3 protein: CASSFQGGYEQYF. DNA for the CDR3: TGTGCCAGCAGTTTTCAGGGTGGATACGAGCAGTACTTC. The whole variable domain, filled in from reference TRBV28 and TRBJ2-7, reads DVKVTQSSRYLVKRTGEKVFLECVQDMDHENMFWYRQDPGLGLRLIYFSYDVKMKEKGDIPEGYSVSREKKERFSLILESASTNQTSMYLCASSFQGGYEQYFGPGTRLTVT.

This chain connects TRBV28 to TRBJ2-7; 8 bases are a match to TRBD2. This CDR3 is built from 16 residues. V lost 5 bases, J lost 5 bases, and 14 bases stayed unmatched. From germline, CDR1 is MDHEN and CDR2 SYDVKM. CDR3 region: CASSGYLGTRGDEQYF. Written as DNA, the CDR3 is TGTGCCAGCAGTGGATATCTGGGGACTAGGGGCGACGAGCAGTACTTC.

This rearrangement joins TRBV5-4 to TRBJ2-5, with D unclear. V was pared by 0 bases and J by 4 bases, with 7 bases between. The CDR3 spans 13 residues. The germline gives CDR1 SGHNT, CDR2 YYREEE (reference sequence). The CDR3 DNA reads TGTGCCAGCAGCTTGGCGGAAGGAGAGACCCAGTACTTC. It specifies CASSLAEGETQYF.

This chain joins TRBV6-4 and TRBJ2-7, with a tentative D call TRBD2 (6 bases). CDR3 length: 13 amino acids. V lost 5 bases and J lost 6, with 14 bases in between. Germline V gene lookup returns CDR1 MRHNA and CDR2 SNTAGT. Here the CDR3 DNA reads TGTGCCAGCAGTCCACGACTAGGCGGCGAGCAGTACTTC. Amino acids: CASSPRLGGEQYF.

Notes on this clone: A much larger clone lies one base from this, so it may be a read error. This chain uses TRBV27 with TRBJ2-2, with TRBD2 identical over 7 bases. The CDR3 is 18 residues long. Germline V lookup: CDR1 MNHEY, CDR2 SMNVEV (reference sequence). The CDR3 coding sequence is TGTGCCAGCAGTCTCTCGGGGCTAGCGGACTTAAACACCGGGGAGCTGCTTTTT. This sequence encodes CASSLSGLADLNTGELLF.

This clone was counted a single time. The chain's CDR3 is CASSAVRTDDYGYTF. The CDR3 DNA is TGTGCCAGCAGCGCCGTTAGGACGGATGACTATGGCTACACCTTC. This rearrangement joins TRBV9 to TRBJ1-2; D not certain. Germline V gives CDR1 SGDLS, CDR2 YYNGEE. V shed 3 bases and J shed 3 bases, with 15 bases lying between them. The CDR3 loop spans 15 amino acids.

A note on this clone: Since a far larger clone is one base different, this is likely a read error. In the same sample, other DNA sequences code for this CDR3. The chain uses TRBV4-1 and TRBJ2-7, with D unclear. The germline CDR1 and CDR2 sequences are MGHRA and YSYEKL. The CDR3 totals 11 residues. Trimming left V 1 base short and J 7 bases short, with 5 bases between. CDR3 sequence: CASSQGNEQYF. For the CDR3, the DNA is TGCGCCAGCAGCCAAGGTAATGAGCAGTACTTC.

Regarding this clone: Possible read error: a much larger clone is one base away. Other DNA sequences in the same sample also yield this CDR3. V usage is TRBV7-9 and J usage is TRBJ1-2; D is unresolved. Between the trimmed V and J ends, which lost 1 base and 6 bases, there was a span of 3 bases. Germline CDR1 is SEHNR and CDR2 is FQNEAQ (reference sequence). CDR3 size: 11 residues. The CDR3 sequence: CASSLGDGYTF. CDR3 in DNA: TGTGCCAGCAGCTTAGGGGATGGCTACACCTTC.

V is TRBV7-9 and J is TRBJ2-7; D unclear. The germline V and J ends were trimmed by 5 bases and 7 bases, with 9 bases remaining between them. Germline CDR1 and CDR2: SEHNR and FQNEAQ (reference sequence). This CDR3 is 11 amino acids long. The CDR3 is CASSPGWEQYF. The CDR3 coding sequence is TGTGCCAGCAGCCCCGGGTGGGAGCAGTACTTC.

The V and J genes are TRBV5-1 and TRBJ1-3; 7 bases fit TRBD1. V dropped 6 bases and J dropped 4; count of bases not matched to a gene: 7. The germline gives CDR1 SGHRS, CDR2 YFSETQ. There are 14 residues in the CDR3. CDR3 loop: CASTATGTGNTIYF. The CDR3 coding sequence is TGCGCCAGCACGGCGACAGGGACCGGAAACACCATATATTTT.

CDR3 DNA: TGTGCCAGCAGTATAAGAGAGACCCAGTACTTC. As protein: CASSIRETQYF. This chain links TRBV27 with TRBJ2-5; D gene ambiguous. The CDR3 contains 11 residues. Germline V gene lookup returns CDR1 MNHEY and CDR2 SMNVEV (reference sequence). Trimming pared 5 bases from V and 4 bases from J, leaving 5 bases between.

The chain recombines TRBV28 with TRBJ2-5; D is undetermined. The germline V and J ends were trimmed by 1 base and 0 bases, with 9 bases remaining between them. Germline CDR1 MDHEN, CDR2 SYDVKM. This CDR3 has 15 residues. The CDR3 loop is CASSLFVRYQETQYF. The CDR3 DNA is TGTGCCAGCAGTTTATTTGTCCGCTACCAAGAGACCCAGTACTTC. Full variable domain (outside the CDR3, taken from reference TRBV28 and TRBJ2-5): DVKVTQSSRYLVKRTGEKVFLECVQDMDHENMFWYRQDPGLGLRLIYFSYDVKMKEKGDIPEGYSVSREKKERFSLILESASTNQTSMYLCASSLFVRYQETQYFGPGTRLLVL.

V gene TRBV11-2 combines with J gene TRBJ2-1, with 8 bases lining up with TRBD1. The CDR3 runs 15 residues. V lost 5 bases to trimming and J lost 5 bases; unmatched junction nucleotides: 8. CDR1 and CDR2 from the germline V gene are SGHAT and FQNNGV. CDR3 bases: TGTGCCAGCAGCATAGTGGACAGGGTCCACAATGAGCAGTTCTTC. Its translation: CASSIVDRVHNEQFF.

As regards this clone: Other DNA sequences in the same sample also yield this CDR3. The V gene is TRBV7-9, the J gene TRBJ2-5; no clear D. CDR3 size: 11 residues. V was trimmed by 6 bases and J by 0 bases, leaving 2 bases between them. Germline loops: CDR1 SEHNR, CDR2 FQNEAQ (reference sequence). The DNA for the CDR3 is TGTGCCAGCAGTGACCAAGAGACCCAGTACTTC. It codes for CASSDQETQYF.

As DNA, the CDR3 is TGTGCCAGCAGTCGGACTAGCTTTGGGGCCAACGTCCTGACTTTC. Translation gives CASSRTSFGANVLTF. This chain joins TRBV7-2 and TRBJ2-6; 8 positions agree with TRBD2. The germline CDR1 and CDR2 sequences are SGHTA and FQGNSA. Trimming removed 6 bases from V and 3 bases from J; junction bases left unmatched: 4. CDR3 length equals 15 residues.

This clone was seen a single time. This sequence joins TRBV11-1 and TRBJ2-7, with 9 bases fitting TRBD1. This CDR3 contains 14 residues. The germline gives CDR1 SGHAT, CDR2 FQDESV (reference sequence). Trimming cost V 1 base and J 3 bases; bases outside gene matches: 1. DNA for the CDR3: TGTGCCAGCAGCTTAGGGACAGGGGTCTACGAGCAGTACTTC. Translated, it gives CASSLGTGVYEQYF.

The rearrangement uses TRBV5-1 and TRBJ2-7; 11 bases line up with TRBD1. The J segment lost 3 bases and the V segment lost 3 bases, leaving 5 bases of the junction unmatched. Germline assignment: CDR1 SGHRS and CDR2 YFSETQ. The CDR3 length is 15 residues. The CDR3 DNA follows: TGCGCCAGCAGCTCTGGACAGGGGGCGAGCTACGAGCAGTACTTC. Its translation: CASSSGQGASYEQYF. The full variable domain, rest sourced from reference TRBV5-1 and TRBJ2-7, is KAGVTQTPRYLIKTRGQQVTLSCSPISGHRSVSWYQQTPGQGLQFLFEYFSETQRNKGNFPGRFSGRQFSNSRSEMNVSTLELGDSALYLCASSSGQGASYEQYFGPGTRLTVT.

V and J are TRBV7-9 and TRBJ1-5; 8 bases are shared with TRBD1. The germline gives CDR1 SEHNR, CDR2 FQNEAQ (reference sequence). J lost 7 bases, V lost 1 base, and 9 bases had no gene match. This CDR3 has 16 amino acids. This CDR3 reads CASSLGSGGRGQPQHF. CDR3 DNA: TGTGCCAGCAGCTTAGGGTCAGGGGGCCGGGGGCAGCCCCAGCATTTT.

V usage is TRBV10-3 and J usage is TRBJ1-2; TRBD1 agrees at 10 bases. After removal of 6 bases from V and 6 bases from J, the junction contained 7 bases not matched to a gene. Germline values: CDR1 ENHRY, CDR2 SYGVKD. This CDR3 has 14 residues. DNA for the CDR3: TGTGCCATCAGACGGGACAGGGGTTTTGATGGCTACACCTTC. Protein sequence: CAIRRDRGFDGYTF.

A single count supports this clone. V gene TRBV5-4 combines with J gene TRBJ2-2, with TRBD2 matching 9 bases. The CDR3 contains 14 residues. The germline V gene encodes CDR1 SGHNT and CDR2 YYREEE (reference sequence). The V segment lost 4 bases and the J segment 5 bases; nucleotides outside the gene matches: 3. The chain's CDR3 is CASSLTSGTGELFF. The CDR3 coding sequence is TGTGCCAGCAGCCTGACTAGCGGTACCGGGGAGCTGTTTTTT.